This TCR beta chain came from a study of stem cell transplantation in POMP-related autoinflammatory disease (dated by TCRdb to 2020 to 2023). Describing the broader study: The study hypothesis was that defective thymoproteasomes impair MHC class I-dependent CD8+ T-cell differentiation and positive selection, which skews the TRB repertoire. Prior to transplant, the patients had skewing toward CD4+ naive T cells, low CD8+ T-cell proportions, and reduced T-cell cytokine secretion. After transplant, DNA chimerism analysis showed 100% donor engraftment of neutrophils and platelets through one year. The effect of POMP deficiency on T-cell receptor beta repertoire diversity and CDR3 characteristics was assessed by high-throughput TRB sequencing. The paper as a whole reports these results and caveats: The number of unique TRB V-J gene pairings was restricted in PRAID patients. In PRAID patients, the trend toward lower diversity and increased clonality reached statistical significance only for regulatory T cells. PRAID patients trended toward lower TRB diversity and higher clonality across all analyzed T-cell subsets.

The time point label, as the study defines it: after hematopoietic stem cell transplant. PRAID was characterized by prominent immunodeficiency alongside autoinflammation. Before TRB sequencing, T-cell subsets (conventional T cells, CD8+ T cells, regulatory T cells, T follicular helper cells) were sorted. The library was made by the immunoSEQ multiplex PCR assay. The source study handled its data this way. Shannon entropy, which takes clonal size distribution into account, was used to quantify repertoire diversity. The Gini-Simpson index (Simpson_1-D) served as the measure of how unequally clonotypes were distributed. TCRdb retrieved this table from immuneACCESS and kept in-frame rearrangements only. Not all clones are present; in checked studies, unresolved V genes account for under half, and no reason is known for the remainder. V, J and clone size were drawn from that table, and D and trimming were deduced from the DNA. The sample yields 68,000 or so clones; approximately 91% were counted once. The top ten clones comprise 0.5% to 0.75% of the sample.

With regard to this clone: Its cognate antigen has yet to be identified. Per-nucleotide qualities are absent, and no much larger clonotype sits a single base away.

The CDR3 holds 13 amino acids from the cysteine to the phenylalanine. Only the CDR3 part of the read is kept: 39 bases, read in frame from the first base. V sheds 2 bases and J sheds 4 bases, leaving 8 bases between their ends. The germline V gene specifies ENHRY as CDR1 and SYGVKD as CDR2. Specimen: CD4+ T cells from PBMCs, collected after stem cell transplantation. The sequence derives from a human patient with POMP-related autoinflammation and immune dysregulation (PRAID). Following a transplant, some T lymphocytes may have been derived from the graft donor. The chain was built from TRBV10-3 and TRBJ1-1; the D gene is unclear. The sequenced DNA is TGTGCCATCAGTGAGACCTGGGGCACTGAAGCTTTCTTT. It is translated as CAISETWGTEAFF.